The source of this TCR beta chain is a study of blood T cell repertoires in COVID-19. Background on the study: PBMCs, B-cell-depleted T cells, or T cells were the source of the cDNA or gDNA that made up the material.

How the authors handled the data: Amplification of reference gene primers provided the estimated nucleated cell counts. The protocol was immunoSEQ multiplex PCR, while the TCRdb copy is restricted to in-frame clones and leaves out a portion. V and J calls plus clone size are reproduced from that table; the DNA served to infer D and trimming. Of 250,000 to 300,000 clones detected, 70% to 90% appear once; the ten largest clones hold 9.5% to 11%. V was shortened by 5 bases and J by 2 bases, with 15 bases between the two germline ends. CDR1 SEHNR and CDR2 FQNEAQ come from the germline V gene (reference sequence). The CDR3 length is 15 residues.

The clonotype originates from a woman in her sixties or seventies with acute or convalescent COVID-19. The chain has TRBV7-9 and TRBJ2-5; weak D call: TRBD1 (6 bases). Specimen: peripheral blood. In DNA, the CDR3 is TGTGCCAGCAGCACCGGACAGACCCGTCAAGAGACCCAGTACTTC. It is translated as CASSTGQTRQETQYF.